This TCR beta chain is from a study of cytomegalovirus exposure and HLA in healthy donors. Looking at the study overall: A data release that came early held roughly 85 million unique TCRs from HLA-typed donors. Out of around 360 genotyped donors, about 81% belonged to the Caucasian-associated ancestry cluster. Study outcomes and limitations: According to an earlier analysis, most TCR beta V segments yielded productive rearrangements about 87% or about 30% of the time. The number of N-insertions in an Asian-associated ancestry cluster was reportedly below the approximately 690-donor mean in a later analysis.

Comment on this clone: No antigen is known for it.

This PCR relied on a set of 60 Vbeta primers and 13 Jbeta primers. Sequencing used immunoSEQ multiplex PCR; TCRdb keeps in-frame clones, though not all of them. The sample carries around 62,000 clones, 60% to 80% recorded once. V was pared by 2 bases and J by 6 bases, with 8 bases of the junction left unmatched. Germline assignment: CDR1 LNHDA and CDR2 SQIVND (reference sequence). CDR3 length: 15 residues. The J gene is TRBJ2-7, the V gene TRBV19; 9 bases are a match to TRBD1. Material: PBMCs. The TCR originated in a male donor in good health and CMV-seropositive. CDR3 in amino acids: CASSIPGQGSAEQYF. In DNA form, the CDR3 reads TGTGCCAGTAGTATACCCGGACAGGGGTCGGCCGAGCAGTACTTC. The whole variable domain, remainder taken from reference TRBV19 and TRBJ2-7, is DGGITQSPKYLFRKEGQNVTLSCEQNLNHDAMYWYRQDPGQGLRLIYYSQIVNDFQKGDIAEGYSVSREKKESFPLTVTSAQKNPTAFYLCASSIPGQGSAEQYFGPGTRLTVT.